Detailed here is one TCR beta chain. Repertoires were generated with immunoSEQ multiplex PCR, while TCRdb's copy carries only in-frame clones and drops some. The sample consists of roughly 11,000 clones, 80% of them appearing once. V gave up 2 bases and J gave up 7 bases, with 21 bases separating them. This CDR3 spans 16 amino acids. Germline CDR1 reads WNHNN; CDR2 reads SYGVQD (reference sequence). This entry belongs to a study of OX40 agonist ivuxolimab in advanced cancers. The gene calls are TRBV10-1 and TRBJ2-7, with D perhaps matching TRBD1 or TRBD2 (6 bases each). This TCR came from an adult with an advanced solid tumor such as melanoma, head and neck, liver or kidney cancer. The specimen comprised CD4+ or CD8+ T cells sorted from blood, sampled in a trial of the OX40 agonist ivuxolimab. Here the CDR3 reads CASSEGPGALSPEQYF. In DNA form, the CDR3 reads TGCGCCAGCAGTGAGGGCCCGGGGGCCCTCTCACCGGAGCAGTACTTC.